This T cell receptor (beta chain) was documented in a study of identical twins. Per the germline V gene, CDR1 is DFQATT and CDR2 is SNEGSKA (reference sequence). The junction had 8 bases not matched to a gene; V was cut back by 0 bases and J by 3 bases. The CDR3 contains 16 residues. This clonotype was picked up many times. The antigen is not known. TCRdb redid the calling of the 5' RACE reads with MiXCR, one entry per CDR3 protein. The table has some 500,000 distinct CDR3 sequences, just under 10% seen once; the top ten hold more than 2.5%. Overall study results and limits: Cross-sectional statistics, not tracking of the same donors, supported the conclusions. While abundant cord blood beta clonotypes carried fewer insertions, memory repertoires showed no such pattern.

The data also belong to a second study, concerning yellow fever vaccine responses in identical twins.

The material sequenced was PBMCs. The genes are TRBV20-1 and TRBJ2-7; 10 nucleotides agree with TRBD2. The sequence derives from a woman aged 18 to 35 in good health. The CDR3 DNA reads TGCAGTGCTAGAGATGTACTAGCGGGAACGTTCTACGAGCAGTACTTC. Residues: CSARDVLAGTFYEQYF.